The following is a T cell receptor (beta chain) sequence with its context. Which antigen it targets is not known. No base-level quality is on record; no much larger clone is a single base apart. The germline V and J ends show losses of 6 bases and 6 bases respectively, and no gene match explains 6 bases of the junction. According to the germline V gene (reference sequence), CDR1 reads DFQATT and CDR2 reads SNEGSKA. Counted from cysteine to phenylalanine, this CDR3 has 12 amino acids. Only the CDR3 DNA stays, 36 bases, in frame from base 1. Ficoll-Paque density gradient centrifugation was the method used to isolate PBMCs. Sequenced on an Illumina NovaSeq 6000. cDNA libraries for TCRalpha and TCRbeta were prepared by 5'RACE using constant-segment primers, with sample barcodes and unique molecular identifiers added. Trizol reagent was used to extract RNA from every sample. Libraries were amplified in two PCR steps, with a second sample barcode and Illumina TruSeq adapters added in the second step. Sequencing of libraries was performed on an Illumina NovaSeq with 2 x 150 bp paired-end reads. Per the authors' processing: Demultiplexing of reads and collapsing into UMI-guided consensus sequences were performed with migec v1.2.7. Using mixcr v2.1.11, UMI consensuses were aligned to TRA and TRB V and J templates and then assembled into clonotypes. Expanded or contracted clonotypes were those called significant by both edgeR and NoisET, with noise models trained on biological replicates. For edgeR calls, a false discovery rate-adjusted p below 0.01 and a log2 fold-change threshold of 1 were applied. As an exploratory analysis of dynamics, max-normalized trajectories of the 1000 most abundant clonotypes were examined by PCA with hierarchical clustering. The CD4 or CD8 phenotype of responding clones was assigned using the separately sequenced CD4+ and CD8+ repertoires. TCRdb cleaned the public reads at Q25 with fastp, built clones with MiXCR and kept in-frame beta chains. Every distinct CDR3 protein forms one entry, paired with its most common genes and DNA. The authors' filters were not applied to this entry. Here the sample has approximately 100,000 distinct CDR3 sequences; roughly 10% occur a single time. The ten biggest clones cover more than 35% of the sample.

These data belong to a study of T-cell memory formation after mild COVID-19 (dated by TCRdb to the early 2020s). About the study as a whole: TCR sequence clusters from the two donors were found to be largely donor specific. In two donors, T-cell clones that expanded and contracted after mild COVID-19 were followed by sequencing TCRalpha and TCRbeta repertoires longitudinally. Two young, previously healthy adult volunteers, one female and one male, were included in the cohort.

Overall results and qualifications from the work: The study included only two mild cases, and larger cohorts that include severe cases with pre-infection samples were judged to be necessary. Clones contracting from day 15 to 85 had balanced CD4/CD8 phenotypes, while a second wave expanding from day 15 to 37 was biased towards CD4+. Contracting CD4+ clones were found mainly in CM and EM memory subsets, while CD8+ clones were enriched in EMRA. SARS-CoV-2 specificity of the second-wave clones peaking on day 37 was not confirmed. The detection of some responding clones in pre-infection memory suggests that pre-existing cross-reactive memory T cells joined the SARS-CoV-2 response.

Sequencing input: PBMCs or a T cell subset sorted from them (not recorded which). The chain links TRBV20-1 with TRBJ1-2; TRBD1 fits 8 bases in the junction. The receptor was isolated from a man younger than 35 who had mild COVID-19 (a few samples of this study predate the infection). The sample titles of this study are shuffled in the database, so cell type and time point are left out; the donor was told from shared clones. The nucleotide sequence is TGCAGTGCACGTTCGGGACAGGATGGCTACACCTTC. Its protein is CSARSGQDGYTF.